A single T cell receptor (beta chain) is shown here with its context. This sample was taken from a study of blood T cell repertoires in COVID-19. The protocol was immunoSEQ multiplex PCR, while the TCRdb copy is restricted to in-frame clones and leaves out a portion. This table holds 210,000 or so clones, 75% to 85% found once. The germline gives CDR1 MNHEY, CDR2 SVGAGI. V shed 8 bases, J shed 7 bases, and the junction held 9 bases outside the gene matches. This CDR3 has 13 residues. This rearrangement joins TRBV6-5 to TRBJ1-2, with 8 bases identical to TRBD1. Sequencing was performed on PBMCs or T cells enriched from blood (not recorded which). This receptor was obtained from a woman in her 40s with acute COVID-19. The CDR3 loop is CASRPGQGSGYTF. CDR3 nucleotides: TGTGCCAGCCGCCCCGGACAGGGCTCTGGCTACACCTTC.